Each of the 9 T cell receptor beta chains below was sequenced from the same sample in a study of T-cell memory formation after mild COVID-19. Via MiXCR, TCRdb re-called the 5' RACE reads, giving one row per CDR3 protein. The data hold roughly 110,000 distinct CDR3 sequences, with 9.5% to 15% observed a single time. What was sequenced was PBMCs or a T cell subset sorted from them (not recorded which). These receptors all stem from an adult woman who had mild COVID-19 (a few samples of this study predate the infection). Cell type and time point are not known.

The sample holds a few counts of this clonotype. The rearrangement links TRBV4-1 to TRBJ2-2, with 8 bases that match TRBD2. This CDR3 has 14 amino acids. Germline trimming cut 1 base from V and 7 bases from J; bases unmatched to any gene: 2. Germline V gives CDR1 MGHRA, CDR2 YSYEKL. CDR3 nucleotides: TGCGCCAGCAGCCAAGTTCTAGCGGGCGGGGAGCTGTTTTTT. Its protein is CASSQVLAGGELFF.

This clonotype showed up just a few times. This chain connects TRBV20-1 to TRBJ1-1; no reliable D call. V lost 4 bases and J lost 4, with 13 bases in between. Germline V gene lookup returns CDR1 DFQATT and CDR2 SNEGSKA (reference sequence). This CDR3 is built from 13 residues. CDR3 loop: CSATPGRATEAFF. The CDR3 DNA sequence: TGCAGTGCTACCCCGGGGAGGGCCACTGAAGCTTTCTTT.

The chain recombines TRBV13 with TRBJ2-7; 11 bases align to TRBD2. Germline CDR1 and CDR2: PRHDT and FYEKMQ (reference sequence). V was pared by 2 bases and J by 2 bases, with 20 bases of the junction left unmatched. CDR3 length: 21 residues. The CDR3 coding sequence is TGTGCCAGCAGCTTAAGGAGACTAGCGGGACCCGGCAACAATCCGGCCTACGAGCAGTACTTC. It translates to CASSLRRLAGPGNNPAYEQYF.

The V and J genes are TRBV9 and TRBJ2-5; TRBD1 might be the D (5 bases). V was pared by 5 bases and J by 4 bases, with 12 bases between. The CDR3 consists of 13 residues. CDR1 SGDLS and CDR2 YYNGEE come from the germline V gene. The CDR3 region has the DNA TGTGCCAGCAGTGAAGGGGTGTCAGAGACCCAGTACTTC. Protein: CASSEGVSETQYF. Based on the CDR3 plus reference TRBV9 and TRBJ2-5, the full variable domain is DSGVTQTPKHLITATGQRVTLRCSPRSGDLSVYWYQQSLDQGLQFLIQYYNGEERAKGNILERFSAQQFPDLHSELNLSSLELGDSALYFCASSEGVSETQYFGPGTRLLVL.

The V gene is TRBV5-4, the J gene TRBJ2-3; 10 bases line up with TRBD1. V lost 1 base and J lost 6; bases outside the gene matches: 8. CDR3 length: 16 residues. Germline CDR1 reads SGHNT; CDR2 reads YYREEE (reference sequence). The chain's CDR3 is CASSLTGTGVEDTQYF. CDR3 in DNA: TGTGCCAGCAGCTTGACCGGGACAGGGGTAGAGGATACGCAGTATTTT.

V usage is TRBV4-1 and J usage is TRBJ2-5; D unresolved. Germline V CDR1 and CDR2: MGHRA, YSYEKL. The CDR3 length is 13 residues. Trimming took off 0 bases at V and 5 bases at J, with 7 bases between the two ends. CDR3 sequence: CASSQEHWETQYF. In DNA, the CDR3 is TGCGCCAGCAGCCAAGAACATTGGGAGACCCAGTACTTC.

This clonotype occurred many times. The chain carries TRBV7-9 and TRBJ2-3; 7 bases match TRBD1. V shed 7 bases, J shed 5 bases, and the junction held 9 bases outside the gene matches. The CDR3 totals 14 residues. The germline CDR1 and CDR2 sequences are SEHNR and FQNEAQ (reference sequence). The CDR3 is CASTTGVIGDTQYF. The CDR3, as DNA: TGTGCCAGCACCACAGGGGTGATCGGAGATACGCAGTATTTT.

The genes are TRBV7-6 and TRBJ2-7, with D maybe TRBD2 (6 bases). CDR3 length: 13 amino acids. Between the trimmed V and J ends, which lost 5 bases and 0 bases, there was a span of 8 bases. From germline, CDR1 is SGHVS and CDR2 FNYEAQ. For the CDR3, the DNA is TGTGCCAGCAGCACGGGAGACTCCTACGAGCAGTACTTC. It translates to CASSTGDSYEQYF.

This chain joins TRBV7-8 and TRBJ2-7; the D gene is possibly TRBD1 (5 bases). V lost 3 bases and J lost 6, with 12 bases in between. The CDR3 contains 13 residues. Germline CDR1 reads SGHVS; CDR2 reads FQNEAQ. In DNA form, the CDR3 reads TGTGCCAGCAGCTTTGGCAGGGTAGGCGAGCAGTACTTC. It yields the protein CASSFGRVGEQYF.